The clone carrying this T cell receptor (beta chain) was seen at least ten times. Its antigen remains unknown. This record comes from a study of blood T cells in healthy people across ages. Study conclusions and caveats: Using unsorted PBMCs precluded a conclusive naive versus antigen-experienced comparison. Among T cells, TCR beta diversity per million cells dropped roughly linearly as age rose. There were more naive CD4+ cells and higher diversity in long-lived donors than in aged donors.

V dropped 9 bases and J dropped 13; count of bases not matched to a gene: 13. The CDR3 covers 14 residues. Germline CDR1 ENHRY, CDR2 SYGVKD. The second PCR ran roughly 7 to 12 cycles with a sample-barcoded 5' primer and J-beta primers. Every sample returned 2.5 million or more CDR3-containing paired-end reads. In TCRdb, the 5' RACE reads were re-called with MiXCR into one record per CDR3 protein. The sample shows roughly 700,000 distinct CDR3 sequences, about 34% of them seen only once. The sequence was obtained from a woman aged 80 or over in good health. The J gene is TRBJ2-1, the V gene TRBV10-3; 12 bases are shared with TRBD2. Sequenced input: blood. CDR3 in DNA: TGTGCCATGGCTAGCGGGGGGGCCTCGTATCCCCAGTTCTTC. Protein product: CAMASGGASYPQFF.